This T cell receptor (beta chain) was identified during a study of blood T cell repertoires in COVID-19. Authors' data handling: Reference gene primers were amplified, and this amplification served to estimate nucleated cell counts. TCRdb's table, derived via immunoSEQ multiplex PCR, lists solely in-frame clones and lacks some. V and J calls and clone size are those listed in that table; D and trimming were worked out from the DNA. The sample includes about 320,000 clones, roughly 89% of them seen just once. Participants were aged roughly 18 to 95 years, lived in 25 or so US areas, and enrolled virtually. Cohort assignment relied on participant-reported clinical history. The TCR originated in a man in his 60s who had recovered from COVID-19. The sample was PBMCs or T cells enriched from blood (not recorded which).

This CDR3 is CASRTGTSGTMQYF. The CDR3 DNA sequence: TGTGCCAGCAGGACCGGGACTAGCGGGACTATGCAGTACTTC. The rearrangement links TRBV6-6 to TRBJ2-7; 13 bases line up with TRBD2. CDR1 MNHNY and CDR2 SVGAGI come from the germline V gene (reference sequence). V trimming: 6 bases; J trimming: 9 bases; junction bases outside the gene matches: 8. This CDR3 has 14 residues.